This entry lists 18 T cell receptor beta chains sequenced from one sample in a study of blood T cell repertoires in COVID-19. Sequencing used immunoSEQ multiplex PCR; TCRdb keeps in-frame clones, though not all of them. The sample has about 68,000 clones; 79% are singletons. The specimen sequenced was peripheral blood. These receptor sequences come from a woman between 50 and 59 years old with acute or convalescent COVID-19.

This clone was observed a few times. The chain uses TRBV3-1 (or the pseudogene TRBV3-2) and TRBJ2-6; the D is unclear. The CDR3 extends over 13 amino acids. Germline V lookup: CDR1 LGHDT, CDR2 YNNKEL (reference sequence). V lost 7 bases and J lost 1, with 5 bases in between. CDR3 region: CASTSSGANVLTF. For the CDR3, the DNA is TGTGCCAGCACCTCGTCTGGGGCCAACGTCCTGACTTTC.

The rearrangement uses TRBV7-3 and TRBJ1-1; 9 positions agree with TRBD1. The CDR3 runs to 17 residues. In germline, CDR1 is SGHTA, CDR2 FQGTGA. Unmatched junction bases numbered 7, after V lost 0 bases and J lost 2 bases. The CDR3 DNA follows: TGTGCCAGCAGCTTAACCCGGACAGGGGAAGGAAACACTGAAGCTTTCTTT. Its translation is CASSLTRTGEGNTEAFF.

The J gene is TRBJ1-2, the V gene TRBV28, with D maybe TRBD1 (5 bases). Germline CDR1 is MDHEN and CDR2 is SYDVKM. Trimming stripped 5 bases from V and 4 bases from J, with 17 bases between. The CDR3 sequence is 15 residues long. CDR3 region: CASSKAPRGTYGYTF. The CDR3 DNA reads TGTGCCAGCAGTAAAGCGCCACGGGGGACCTATGGCTACACCTTC.

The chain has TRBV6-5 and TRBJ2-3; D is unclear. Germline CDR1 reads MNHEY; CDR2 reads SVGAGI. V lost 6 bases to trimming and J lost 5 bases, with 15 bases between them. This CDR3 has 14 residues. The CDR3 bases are TGTGCCAGCAGGATCGACTGGCTCAAAGATACGCAGTATTTT. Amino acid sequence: CASRIDWLKDTQYF.

This CDR3 reads CASSLWQGGSDGYTF. CDR3 nucleotides: TGTGCCAGCAGCCTTTGGCAGGGGGGATCCGATGGCTACACCTTC. J is TRBJ1-2 and V is TRBV6-5; 7 bases match TRBD1. J gave up 6 bases and V 6 bases, and 13 bases lay outside the gene matches. The CDR3 extends over 15 amino acids. Germline values: CDR1 MNHEY, CDR2 SVGAGI.

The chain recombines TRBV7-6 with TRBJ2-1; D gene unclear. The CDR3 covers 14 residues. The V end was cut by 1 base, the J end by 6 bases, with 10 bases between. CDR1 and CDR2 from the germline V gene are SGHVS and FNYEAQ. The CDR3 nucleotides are TGTGCCAGCAGCTTAGGAGTTAGCAGCAATGAGCAGTTCTTC. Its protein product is CASSLGVSSNEQFF.

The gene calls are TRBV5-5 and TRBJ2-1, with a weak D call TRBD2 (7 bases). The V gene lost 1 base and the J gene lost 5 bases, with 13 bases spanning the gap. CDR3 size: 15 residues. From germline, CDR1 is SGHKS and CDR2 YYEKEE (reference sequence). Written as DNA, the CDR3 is TGTGCCAGCAGCTTGTTCAGCGGGACAAACAATGAGCAGTTCTTC. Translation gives CASSLFSGTNNEQFF.

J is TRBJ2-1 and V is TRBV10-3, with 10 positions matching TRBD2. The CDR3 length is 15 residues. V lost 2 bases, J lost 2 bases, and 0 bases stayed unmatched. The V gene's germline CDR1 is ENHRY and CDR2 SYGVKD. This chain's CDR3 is CAISETSGAYNEQFF. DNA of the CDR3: TGTGCCATCAGTGAGACTAGCGGGGCCTACAATGAGCAGTTCTTC.

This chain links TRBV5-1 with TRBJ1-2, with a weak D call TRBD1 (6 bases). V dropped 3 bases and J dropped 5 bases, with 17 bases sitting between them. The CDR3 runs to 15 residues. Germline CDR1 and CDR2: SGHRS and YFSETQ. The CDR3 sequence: CASSSHYREDYGYTF. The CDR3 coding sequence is TGCGCCAGCAGCTCCCATTACAGGGAAGATTATGGCTACACCTTC.

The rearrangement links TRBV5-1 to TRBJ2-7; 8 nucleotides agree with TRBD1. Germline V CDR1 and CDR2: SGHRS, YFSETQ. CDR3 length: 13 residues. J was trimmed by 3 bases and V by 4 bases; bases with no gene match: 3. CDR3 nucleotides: TGCGCCAGCAGCAGTGGACAGGGCTACGAGCAGTACTTC. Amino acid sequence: CASSSGQGYEQYF.

The CDR3 nucleotides read TGTGCCATCAGTGGGGGACAGAAAGAGACCCAGTACTTC. It is translated as CAISGGQKETQYF. V usage is TRBV10-3 and J usage is TRBJ2-5; 7 bases are shared with TRBD1. The J segment lost 3 bases and the V segment lost 4 bases, leaving 2 bases of the junction unmatched. The CDR3 is 13 residues long. Germline CDR1 ENHRY, CDR2 SYGVKD.

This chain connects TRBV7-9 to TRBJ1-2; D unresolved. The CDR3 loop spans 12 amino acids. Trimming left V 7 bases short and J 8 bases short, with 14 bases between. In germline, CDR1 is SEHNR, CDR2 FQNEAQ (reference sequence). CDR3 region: CASIDGEWGYTF. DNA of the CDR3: TGTGCCAGCATCGACGGGGAATGGGGCTACACCTTC.

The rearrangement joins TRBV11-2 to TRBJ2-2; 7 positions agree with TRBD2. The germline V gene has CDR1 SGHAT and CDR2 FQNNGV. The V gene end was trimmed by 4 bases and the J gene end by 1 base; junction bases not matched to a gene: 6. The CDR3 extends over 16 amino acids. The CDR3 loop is CASSSPGGGNTGELFF. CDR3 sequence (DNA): TGTGCCAGCAGCTCACCGGGCGGGGGGAACACCGGGGAGCTGTTTTTT.

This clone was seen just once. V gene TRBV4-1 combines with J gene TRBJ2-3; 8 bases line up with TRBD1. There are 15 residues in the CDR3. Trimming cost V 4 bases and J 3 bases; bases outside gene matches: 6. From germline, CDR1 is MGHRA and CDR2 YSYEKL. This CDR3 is CASSPGQGRTDTQYF. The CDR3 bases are TGCGCCAGCAGCCCCGGACAGGGAAGGACAGATACGCAGTATTTT.

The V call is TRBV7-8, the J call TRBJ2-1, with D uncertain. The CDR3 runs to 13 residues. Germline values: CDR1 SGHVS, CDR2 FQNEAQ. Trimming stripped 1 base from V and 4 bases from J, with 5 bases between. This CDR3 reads CASSLVEYNEQFF. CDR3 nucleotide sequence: TGTGCCAGCAGCTTAGTCGAGTACAATGAGCAGTTCTTC.

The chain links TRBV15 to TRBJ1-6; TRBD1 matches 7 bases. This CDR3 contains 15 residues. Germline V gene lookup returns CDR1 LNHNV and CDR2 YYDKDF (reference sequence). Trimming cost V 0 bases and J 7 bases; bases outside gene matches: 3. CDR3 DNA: TGTGCCACCAGCAGAGAAGCCAGGGGGAATTCACCCCTCCACTTT. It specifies CATSREARGNSPLHF. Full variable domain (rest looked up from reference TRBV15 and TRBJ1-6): DAMVIQNPRYQVTQFGKPVTLSCSQTLNHNVMYWYQQKSSQAPKLLFHYYDKDFNNEADTPDNFQSRRPNTSFCFLDIRSPGLGDTAMYLCATSREARGNSPLHFGNGTRLTVT.

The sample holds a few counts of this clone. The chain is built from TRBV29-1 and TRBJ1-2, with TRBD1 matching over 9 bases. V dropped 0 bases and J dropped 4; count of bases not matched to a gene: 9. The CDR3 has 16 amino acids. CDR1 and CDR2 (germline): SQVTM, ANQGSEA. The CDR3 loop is CSVEEGRQGVIYGYTF. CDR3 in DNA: TGCAGCGTTGAAGAAGGAAGACAGGGGGTGATCTATGGCTACACCTTC.

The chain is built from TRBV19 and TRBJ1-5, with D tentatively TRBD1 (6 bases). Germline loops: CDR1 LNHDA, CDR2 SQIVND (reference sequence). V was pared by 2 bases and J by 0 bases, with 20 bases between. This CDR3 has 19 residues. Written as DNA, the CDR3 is TGTGCCAGTAGTATATCGTATCTGAGGACAGACCTTAGCAATCAGCCCCAGCATTTT. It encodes CASSISYLRTDLSNQPQHF.